This T cell receptor beta chain was found in a study of identical twins. Findings and limits, study-wide: Among out-of-frame alpha sequences shared by twins, low generation probability occurred in excess.

Concerning this clonotype: No antigen is known for it.

TCRdb reanalysed the 5' RACE reads using MiXCR and keeps one entry per CDR3 protein. The top ten hold about 1.5% of the sample, which has some 900,000 distinct CDR3 sequences, more than 9% seen once. The germline V and J ends were trimmed by 6 bases and 6 bases, with 21 bases remaining between them. This CDR3 has 15 residues. Germline V gene lookup returns CDR1 SGHVS and CDR2 FNYEAQ. These data were also filed under a second study, of yellow fever vaccine responses in identical twins.

The chain couples TRBV7-6 to TRBJ2-7, with D possibly matching TRBD2 (6 bases). This clonotype was sampled from a woman aged 18 to 35 in good health. Sequenced input: PBMCs. The CDR3 sequence: CASRLTTGTSSEQYF. In DNA form, the CDR3 reads TGTGCCAGCAGGTTAACAACCGGGACTTCGAGCGAGCAGTACTTC.